One sample yielded the 5 T cell receptor beta chains listed below, sequenced in a study of cytomegalovirus exposure and HLA in healthy donors (dated by TCRdb to 2017 to 2019). Libraries came from the immunoSEQ multiplex PCR assay. A mixture of 60 forward primers for TCR Vbeta segments and 13 reverse primers for TCR Jbeta segments was used in the multiplex PCR. Drawn from immuneACCESS, this table holds only the in-frame rearrangements with V and J called that TCRdb kept. Clones are partly lost; checked studies trace under half to an unresolved V gene and leave the rest unexplained. In this sample the table shows about 70,000 clones, about 70% of which occur a single time. 10% to 11% of the sample is held by the ten biggest clonotypes. The specimen was PBMCs. All receptors come from a woman between 25 and 40 years old in good health and CMV-seronegative.

The rearrangement links TRBV7-2 to TRBJ2-3; TRBD2 agrees at 11 bases. The V and J ends lost 5 bases and 1 base, in that order; junction bases with no gene match: 2. Germline V gives CDR1 SGHTA, CDR2 FQGNSA. CDR3 length: 15 residues. In nucleotides, the CDR3 is TGTGCCAGCAGCCTTAGCGGGAGGGGCACAGATACGCAGTATTTT. The encoded protein is CASSLSGRGTDTQYF.

The table lists this clone with a count of one. The chain uses TRBV2 and TRBJ1-3; TRBD1 aligns across 8 bases. CDR1 and CDR2 from the germline V gene are SNHLY and FYNNEI. Trimming took 10 bases from V and 0 from J; bases not matched to a gene: 11. The CDR3 has 16 residues. The DNA of the CDR3 is TGTGCCATCAGCCTGGGGGACAGGTCCTCTGGAAACACCATATATTTT. Encoded protein: CAISLGDRSSGNTIYF.

The chain is built from TRBV29-1 and TRBJ2-1, with 8 bases that match TRBD1. CDR3 length equals 13 residues. Per the germline V gene, CDR1 is SQVTM and CDR2 is ANQGSEA. The trim removed 7 bases at V and 3 bases at J, leaving 5 bases unmatched. The CDR3 DNA sequence: TGCAGCGGGGGACAGGCCATCTACAATGAGCAGTTCTTC. Its protein is CSGGQAIYNEQFF.

The chain recombines TRBV7-9 with TRBJ2-7; 11 bases match TRBD2. Germline loops: CDR1 SEHNR, CDR2 FQNEAQ (reference sequence). Trimming removed 11 bases from V and 0 bases from J; junction bases left unmatched: 9. This CDR3 is built from 15 residues. This chain's CDR3 is CAGTKGLAASYEQYF. The DNA for the CDR3 is TGTGCCGGCACCAAGGGACTAGCGGCCTCCTACGAGCAGTACTTC. Full variable domain (outside the CDR3, taken from reference TRBV7-9 and TRBJ2-7): DTGVSQNPRHKITKRGQNVTFRCDPISEHNRLYWYRQTLGQGPEFLTYFQNEAQLEKSRLLSDRFSAERPKGSFSTLEIQRTEQGDSAMYLCAGTKGLAASYEQYFGPGTRLTVT.

The V gene is TRBV11-3, the J gene TRBJ1-5; 12 positions agree with TRBD1. There are 17 residues in the CDR3. The J segment lost 4 bases and the V segment lost 7 bases, leaving 11 bases of the junction unmatched. Germline V lookup: CDR1 SGHNT, CDR2 YENEEA. CDR3 nucleotides: TGTGCCAGCATCCGTGCGGGACAGGGGGCGCAAAATCAGCCCCAGCATTTT. Its translation: CASIRAGQGAQNQPQHF.